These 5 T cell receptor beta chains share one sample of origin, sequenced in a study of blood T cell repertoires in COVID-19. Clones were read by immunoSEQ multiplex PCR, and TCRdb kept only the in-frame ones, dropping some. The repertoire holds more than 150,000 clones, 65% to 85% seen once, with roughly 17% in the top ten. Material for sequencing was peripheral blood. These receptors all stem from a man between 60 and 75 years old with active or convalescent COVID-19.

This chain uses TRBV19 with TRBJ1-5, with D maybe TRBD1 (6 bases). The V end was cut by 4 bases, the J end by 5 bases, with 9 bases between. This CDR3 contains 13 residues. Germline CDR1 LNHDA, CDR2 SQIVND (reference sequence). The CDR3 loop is CASSTYRDQPQHF. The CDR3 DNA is TGTGCCAGTAGTACTTACAGGGATCAGCCCCAGCATTTT.

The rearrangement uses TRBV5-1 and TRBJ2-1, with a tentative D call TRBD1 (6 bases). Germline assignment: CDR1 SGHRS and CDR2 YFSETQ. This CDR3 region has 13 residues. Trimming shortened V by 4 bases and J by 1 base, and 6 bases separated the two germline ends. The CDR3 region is CASSTGSYNEQFF. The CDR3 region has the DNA TGCGCCAGCAGCACAGGGTCCTACAATGAGCAGTTCTTC.

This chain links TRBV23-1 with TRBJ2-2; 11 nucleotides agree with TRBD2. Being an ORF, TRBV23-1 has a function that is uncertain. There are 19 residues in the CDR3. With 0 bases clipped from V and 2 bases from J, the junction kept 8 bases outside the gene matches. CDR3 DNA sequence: TGCGCCAGCAGTCAATCGCGGCTAGCGGGAGGTAGAAACACCGGGGAGCTGTTTTTT. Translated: CASSQSRLAGGRNTGELFF.

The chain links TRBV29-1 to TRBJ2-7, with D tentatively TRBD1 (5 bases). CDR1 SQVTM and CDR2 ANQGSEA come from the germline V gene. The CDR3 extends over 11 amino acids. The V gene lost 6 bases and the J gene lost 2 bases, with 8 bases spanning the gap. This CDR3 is CSVSGTYEQYF. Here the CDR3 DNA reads TGCAGCGTATCAGGGACCTACGAGCAGTACTTC.

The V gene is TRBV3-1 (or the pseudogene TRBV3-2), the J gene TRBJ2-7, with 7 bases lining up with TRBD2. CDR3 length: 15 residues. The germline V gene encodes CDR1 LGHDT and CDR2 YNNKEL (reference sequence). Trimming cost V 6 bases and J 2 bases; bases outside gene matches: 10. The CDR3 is CASSPPGLGAYEQYF. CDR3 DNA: TGTGCCAGCAGTCCCCCCGGACTAGGGGCCTACGAGCAGTACTTC.